This TCR beta chain was sequenced for a study of T-cell memory formation after mild COVID-19. Study findings and constraints: Within pre-infection memory, some responding clones were found, suggesting cross-reactive memory joined.

Each CDR3 protein gets one entry after TCRdb re-called the 5' RACE reads with MiXCR. The sample lists fewer than 700,000 distinct CDR3 sequences, approximately 21% occurring once. Trimming shortened V by 3 bases and J by 1 base, and 10 bases separated the two germline ends. The CDR3 loop spans 14 amino acids. The germline CDR1 and CDR2 sequences are SGHRS and YFSETQ. Details on this clonotype: Its antigen is unknown.

V and J are TRBV5-1 and TRBJ1-1; no definite D call. The receptor was derived from an adult woman who had mild COVID-19 (a few samples of this study predate the infection). Cell type and time point are not known. Source material: PBMCs or a T cell subset sorted from them (not recorded which). The CDR3 loop is CASSSDISNTEAFF. CDR3 sequence (DNA): TGCGCCAGCAGCTCCGACATCTCGAACACTGAAGCTTTCTTT.